This T cell receptor beta chain was documented in a study of early T cells in non-severe SARS-CoV-2 infection. Overall study: Sequencing was performed on bulk RNA from unsorted whole blood, leaving chains unpaired. Findings and caveats of the study: Anti-spike CD8 responses were favored by VDJdb matching, which missed private and CD4 specificities.

This clonotype was counted only a few times. Its antigen is currently unknown. The CDR3 has 14 amino acids. V gave up 0 bases and J gave up 6 bases; unmatched junction bases: 5. Germline V lookup: CDR1 MNHNY, CDR2 SVGAGI (reference sequence). Each single cDNA molecule received a unique molecular identifier. From the 5' RACE reads, TCRdb called clonotypes with MiXCR, one entry per CDR3 protein. The profile shows fewer than 85,000 distinct CDR3 sequences, about 14% of them singletons. V is TRBV6-6 and J is TRBJ2-7; 7 nucleotides line up with TRBD2. This TCR was recovered from an adult who was a healthcare worker with PCR-confirmed SARS-CoV-2 infection or an uninfected control (not recorded which). The sequencing used whole blood, collected at baseline. The CDR3 reads CASSYSGLEGEQYF. DNA for the CDR3: TGTGCCAGCAGTTACTCAGGACTAGAAGGCGAGCAGTACTTC.